These 14 T cell receptor beta chains were sequenced from one sample in a study of CD8 T cells in ankylosing spondylitis. Study-level results: A TCR beta motif of roughly eight highly homologous variants seemed to mark ankylosing spondylitis blood.

These receptors' antigens are unknown. TCRdb re-derived calls from the 5' RACE reads in MiXCR, one entry per CDR3 protein. The sample includes 470,000 or so distinct CDR3 sequences, 20% to 30% of them seen just once. Sample: blood, either unsorted or a sorted T cell fraction (not recorded which). Every receptor here comes from a male donor with ankylosing spondylitis.

The chain has TRBV28 and TRBJ1-5, with 8 bases matching TRBD1. This CDR3 spans 15 amino acids. Trimming at V came to 1 base and at J to 7 bases, leaving 6 bases not matched to a gene. Germline loops: CDR1 MDHEN, CDR2 SYDVKM. This chain's CDR3 is CASSLSGGAIQPQHF. In nucleotides, the CDR3 is TGTGCCAGCAGTTTATCAGGGGGCGCGATCCAGCCCCAGCATTTT.

This clonotype has a handful of counts. The CDR3 DNA sequence: TGTGCCAGCAGCCAACGGGGCAGGGGGCGCTTGCATTCGGGCTACACCTTC. Amino acid sequence: CASSQRGRGRLHSGYTF. The V and J genes are TRBV16 and TRBJ1-2, with TRBD1 identical over 8 bases. This CDR3 spans 17 amino acids. The germline gives CDR1 KGHSY, CDR2 FQNENV. V lost 2 bases, J lost 8 bases, and 16 bases stayed unmatched. Variable domain in full (rest from reference TRBV16 and TRBJ1-2): GEEVAQTPKHLVRGEGQKAKLYCAPIKGHSYVFWYQQVLKNEFKFLISFQNENVFDETGMPKERFSAKCLPNSPCSLEIQATKLEDSAVYFCASSQRGRGRLHSGYTFGSGTRLTVV.

This clonotype was detected a few times. The rearrangement links TRBV7-9 to TRBJ2-2; D not certain. Germline lookup yields CDR1 SEHNR and CDR2 FQNEAQ (reference sequence). V was pared by 5 bases and J by 7 bases, with 11 bases between. This CDR3 region has 13 residues. The CDR3 region is CASSLDPSGELFF. CDR3 DNA: TGTGCCAGCAGCCTGGACCCAAGCGGGGAGCTGTTTTTT.

The J gene is TRBJ2-1, the V gene TRBV11-2, with D perhaps assigned TRBD1 or TRBD2 (5 bases each). CDR1 and CDR2 from the germline V gene are SGHAT and FQNNGV. This CDR3 spans 16 amino acids. V was cut by 0 bases and J by 6 bases, with 15 bases left in between. DNA for the CDR3: TGTGCCAGCAGCTTAGAGACCGGGGCAGGTGGCAATGAGCAGTTCTTC. It yields the protein CASSLETGAGGNEQFF.

This clonotype came up a few times. The chain uses TRBV5-1 and TRBJ2-5, with TRBD2 matching over 11 bases. The CDR3 runs to 14 residues. The germline V gene encodes CDR1 SGHRS and CDR2 YFSETQ. V dropped 4 bases and J dropped 3; count of bases not matched to a gene: 2. The CDR3 here is CASSTGLAEETQYF. The CDR3 region has the DNA TGCGCCAGCAGCACGGGACTAGCGGAAGAGACCCAGTACTTC.

This clonotype was detected only a few times. The CDR3 DNA sequence: TGCGCCAGCAGCGAAACAGGGACGGAGAACACTGAAGCTTTCTTT. Amino acid sequence: CASSETGTENTEAFF. The chain joins TRBV5-1 to TRBJ1-1, with D perhaps TRBD1 (6 bases). The CDR3 has 15 residues. The germline V gene has CDR1 SGHRS and CDR2 YFSETQ. Trimming shortened V by 4 bases and J by 1 base, and 14 bases separated the two germline ends.

The chain is built from TRBV6-5 and TRBJ1-1; D gene ambiguous. The V gene's germline CDR1 is MNHEY and CDR2 SVGAGI. The V end lost 4 bases, the J end lost 6 bases, and 9 bases lay between the germline ends. The CDR3 covers 12 residues. The CDR3 spells CASSSFDSEAFF. The CDR3 DNA follows: TGTGCCAGCAGTTCTTTCGACTCTGAAGCTTTCTTT.

On this clonotype: One end of the junction varies from germline; a read error may be responsible. CDR3 DNA sequence: TGTGCCTGGAGTGTGGGACTAGCTTATAATTTT. It specifies CAWSVGLAYNF. The chain combines TRBV30 with TRBJ2-3; 9 bases fit TRBD2. The CDR3 length is 11 residues. Looked up from germline, CDR1 is GTSNPN and CDR2 is SVGIG (reference sequence). The whole variable domain, filled in from reference TRBV30 and TRBJ2-3, reads SQTIHQWPATLVQPVGSPLSLECTVEGTSNPNLYWYRQAAGRGLQLLFYSVGIGQISSEVPQNLSASRPQDRQFILSSKKLLLSDSGFYLCAWSVGLAYNFGPGTRLTVL.

The chain links TRBV7-9 to TRBJ2-5; D is perhaps TRBD1 or TRBD2 (5 bases each). Per germline, CDR1 SEHNR and CDR2 FQNEAQ (reference sequence). Trimming pared 2 bases from V and 7 bases from J, leaving 23 bases between. CDR3 length: 17 residues. CDR3 loop: CASSLPPGRDLFGTQYF. The CDR3 DNA sequence: TGTGCCAGCAGCTTACCCCCGGGCAGGGACCTCTTTGGGACCCAGTACTTC.

This chain links TRBV12-3 or TRBV12-4 with TRBJ2-5, with 9 bases matching TRBD2. J lost 5 bases, V lost 3 bases, and 7 bases had no gene match. The CDR3 is 15 residues long. The CDR3 reads CASSFSGGRDETQYF. For the CDR3, the DNA is TGTGCCAGCAGTTTTTCGGGCGGGAGGGACGAGACCCAGTACTTC.

This clonotype was found a few times. The chain recombines TRBV5-1 with TRBJ2-2; possibly TRBD1 for D (6 bases). The CDR3 is 15 residues long. V was shortened by 0 bases and J by 4 bases, with 10 bases between the two germline ends. CDR1 is SGHRS, CDR2 YFSETQ, per germline. The CDR3 nucleotides are TGCGCCAGCAGCTTGGAAGGACAGCGCACCGGGGAGCTGTTTTTT. Its translation is CASSLEGQRTGELFF.

CDR3 residues: CATSRSGRSYNEQFF. CDR3 in DNA: TGTGCCACCAGCAGAAGCGGCCGCTCCTACAATGAGCAGTTCTTC. This chain uses TRBV15 with TRBJ2-1; D may be TRBD2 (5 bases). The CDR3 spans 15 residues. Germline-derived CDR1 and CDR2 are LNHNV and YYDKDF (reference sequence). V lost 2 bases and J 0 bases, leaving 8 bases between the germline ends.

This clonotype turned up a few times. J is TRBJ2-2 and V is TRBV3-1; D unresolved. The germline V gene encodes CDR1 LGHDT and CDR2 YNNKEL (reference sequence). The V and J ends lost 1 base and 0 bases respectively, with 9 bases between them. The CDR3 covers 16 residues. In DNA form, the CDR3 reads TGTGCCAGCAGCCAAGGGGTGCCCCCGAACACCGGGGAGCTGTTTTTT. Protein sequence: CASSQGVPPNTGELFF.

The V gene is TRBV30, the J gene TRBJ1-6, with 8 bases identical to TRBD1. The CDR3 runs to 14 residues. The V gene's germline CDR1 is GTSNPN and CDR2 SVGIG (reference sequence). V was pared by 2 bases and J by 11 bases, with 8 bases of the junction left unmatched. The DNA for the CDR3 is TGTGCCTGGAGTAAATGGACAGGGCGAACACCCCTCCACTTT. Protein product: CAWSKWTGRTPLHF.